This entry describes one T cell receptor beta chain. Its cognate antigen is unknown. Naive CD8 populations comprised CD45RO-negative cells positively selected for CCR7, excluding terminally differentiated effector memory CD45RA+ cells. The record originates from a study of shared clonotypes between healthy human individuals. Findings of the study overall: Despite large depth, sorted-subset datasets appeared incompletely sequenced.

Profiled with immunoSEQ multiplex PCR; TCRdb holds only in-frame clones, not every one. Counted here are about 820,000 clones, roughly 92% occurring once; the ten biggest clones make up 24%. Sequencing was performed on naive CD8+ T cells sorted from blood. The TCR comes from a man aged 30 to 39 in good health.

The CDR3 DNA reads as TGTGCCAGTAGTATAGACAGGGGCTCATACAATGAGCAGTTCTTC. It encodes CASSIDRGSYNEQFF. The rearrangement links TRBV19 to TRBJ2-1, with D maybe TRBD1 (6 bases). Germline V gene data show CDR1 as LNHDA and CDR2 as SQIVND (reference sequence). The CDR3 extends over 15 amino acids. Trimming removed 0 bases from V and 4 bases from J, with 10 bases in between.